This T cell receptor (beta chain) came from a study of CD8+CD57+ T cells in acquired aplastic anemia. Patients chosen for sequencing had CD8+CD57+ cells that had expanded, as shown by flow cytometry. Everyone among the patients had severe acquired aplastic anemia. Germline V lookup: CDR1 KGHDR, CDR2 SFDVKD. The CDR3 has 16 amino acids. CDR3 and TCR beta VDJ profiling relied on a genomic DNA template. TCRdb re-analysed the reads in MiXCR, keeping a single row per CDR3 protein. The data contain under 200,000 distinct CDR3 sequences, around 48% of them singletons. On this clonotype itself: An end of the junction differs from the germline gene, which may be a read error.

Sequenced input: sorted CD4+, CD8+, or CD8+CD57+ T cells (not recorded which) from PBMCs. This TCR came from a human donor with aplastic anemia. The chain joins TRBV24-1 to TRBJ1-2; 9 bases align to TRBD1. CDR3: CVTSDPDDRGYYGYTF. The CDR3 DNA sequence: TGTGTCACCAGTGATCCTGACGACAGGGGGTACTATGGCTACACCTTC.